Presented here are 8 T cell receptor beta chains from one specimen sequenced in a study of cytomegalovirus exposure and HLA in healthy donors. It was with 60 Vbeta and 13 Jbeta primers that the PCR ran. TCRdb's copy holds only in-frame clones and misses some; the assay was immunoSEQ multiplex PCR. There are some 270,000 clones in the sample; 75% to 85% occur only once, and 0.3% lies in the top ten. The material sequenced was PBMCs. All receptors derive from a girl aged 2 to 10 in good health and CMV-seronegative.

The V and J genes are TRBV30 and TRBJ2-1; no definite D call. The CDR3 totals 11 residues. Trimming took off 6 bases at V and 7 bases at J, with 10 bases between the two ends. Germline V CDR1 and CDR2: GTSNPN, SVGIG (reference sequence). The CDR3 is CACIRLNEQFF. Here the CDR3 DNA reads TGTGCCTGCATCAGGTTAAATGAGCAGTTCTTC.

The J gene is TRBJ1-1, the V gene TRBV29-1, with D possibly matching TRBD1 (5 bases). Germline V gene sequence: CDR1 SQVTM, CDR2 ANQGSEA. V was trimmed by 3 bases and J by 3 bases, leaving 11 bases between them. There are 13 residues in the CDR3. The CDR3 DNA sequence: TGCAGCGTTGATTCAGGGATCGACACTGAAGCTTTCTTT. The encoded protein is CSVDSGIDTEAFF.

The rearrangement joins TRBV29-1 to TRBJ2-5; possible D gene TRBD1, 6 bases. This CDR3 comprises 13 residues. Germline CDR1 is SQVTM and CDR2 is ANQGSEA. Between the trimmed V and J ends, which lost 7 bases and 5 bases, there was a span of 17 bases. The CDR3 region has the DNA TGCAGCGCAGGACAGAACCTCGGGGAGACCCAGTACTTC. It is translated as CSAGQNLGETQYF.

The CDR3 spells CASSPGQVVREQYF. DNA for the CDR3: TGTGCCAGCTCACCAGGGCAGGTGGTTCGCGAGCAGTACTTC. The chain carries TRBV18 and TRBJ2-7; D uncertain. V was shortened by 2 bases and J by 6 bases, with 14 bases between the two germline ends. Per germline, CDR1 KGHSH and CDR2 LQKENI. This CDR3 is built from 14 residues.

This chain links TRBV2 with TRBJ2-1; the match to TRBD2 covers 11 bases. Trimming cost V 0 bases and J 7 bases; bases outside gene matches: 5. Germline V gene lookup returns CDR1 SNHLY and CDR2 FYNNEI. There are 16 residues in the CDR3. CDR3 DNA: TGTGCCAGCAGTGAAGCGAGCCTAGCGGGAGGAAATGAGCAGTTCTTC. Translating it yields CASSEASLAGGNEQFF.

The chain recombines TRBV7-3 with TRBJ2-3; no clear D. V was pared by 1 base and J by 5 bases, with 7 bases between. Germline CDR1 reads SGHTA; CDR2 reads FQGTGA. The CDR3 extends over 13 amino acids. The CDR3 here is CASSLRGRDTQYF. The CDR3 nucleotides read TGTGCCAGCAGCTTAAGAGGTCGAGATACGCAGTATTTT. Supplemented by reference TRBV7-3 and TRBJ2-3, the full variable domain reads GAGVSQTPSNKVTEKGKYVELRCDPISGHTALYWYRQSLGQGPEFLIYFQGTGAADDSGLPNDRFFAVRPEGSVSTLKIQRTERGDSAVYLCASSLRGRDTQYFGPGTRLTVL.

The V gene is TRBV7-7, the J gene TRBJ2-1; 9 nucleotides line up with TRBD2. The CDR3 covers 18 residues. Germline V gene sequence: CDR1 SSHAT, CDR2 FNYEAQ (reference sequence). Trimming removed 0 bases from V and 8 bases from J; junction bases left unmatched: 14. Written as DNA, the CDR3 is TGTGCCAGCAGCTTAGCGGGCGGGGGGGCCGCAAATATTGATGAGCAGTTCTTC. Protein product: CASSLAGGGAANIDEQFF.

The chain recombines TRBV25-1 with TRBJ2-7, with 9 positions matching TRBD2. J lost 2 bases, V lost 4 bases, and 6 bases had no gene match. Germline-derived CDR1 and CDR2 are MGHDK and SYGVNS. This CDR3 spans 15 amino acids. CDR3 bases: TGTGCCAGCAGTGGGGGGGCTAGCGGGACCTACGAGCAGTACTTC. This gives the protein CASSGGASGTYEQYF.